Below are 16 T cell receptor beta chains sequenced from a single sample in a study of blood T cell repertoires in COVID-19. Sequencing was performed with immunoSEQ multiplex PCR; in TCRdb, only in-frame clones are kept and a portion is missing. The table has around 100,000 clones, 80% seen once; the top ten hold over 10%. The source material was peripheral blood. The receptors come from a woman in her 70s with acute or convalescent COVID-19.

The V gene is TRBV19, the J gene TRBJ1-4; 8 nucleotides align to TRBD1. Trimming took 6 bases from V and 6 from J; bases not matched to a gene: 9. Germline lookup yields CDR1 LNHDA and CDR2 SQIVND (reference sequence). There are 15 residues in the CDR3. In DNA form, the CDR3 reads TGTGCCAGTAGCCCATCAGGGGGCAAGGATGAAAAACTGTTTTTT. Translating it yields CASSPSGGKDEKLFF.

This clone came up a few times. V gene TRBV4-3 combines with J gene TRBJ1-1; D might be TRBD1 (6 bases). This CDR3 is built from 17 residues. Germline V gene data show CDR1 as LGHNA and CDR2 as YSLEER. V lost 0 bases and J lost 1, with 15 bases in between. The CDR3 here is CASSQDLARGGNTEAFF. CDR3 DNA: TGCGCCAGCAGCCAAGACTTGGCCAGGGGCGGGAACACTGAAGCTTTCTTT.

The chain uses TRBV6-2 or TRBV6-3 and TRBJ1-1; D remains ambiguous. The CDR3 covers 14 residues. V was trimmed by 4 bases and J by 1 base, leaving 10 bases between them. CDR1 and CDR2 from the germline V gene are MNHEY and SVGEGT. CDR3 in DNA: TGTGCCAGCAGTTTCGTGGGAGCGAACACTGAAGCTTTCTTT. Translating it yields CASSFVGANTEAFF.

This sequence joins TRBV11-3 and TRBJ1-6; perhaps TRBD1 as D (6 bases). The CDR3 consists of 14 residues. Germline lookup yields CDR1 SGHNT and CDR2 YENEEA. Trimming pared 5 bases from V and 10 bases from J, leaving 15 bases between. The CDR3 nucleotides read TGTGCCAGCAGCCAGGGACACGGCGGGTCACCCCTCCACTTT. This codes for CASSQGHGGSPLHF.

This clone appeared once. The J gene is TRBJ2-1, the V gene TRBV19; 7 bases align to TRBD2. Germline CDR1 reads LNHDA; CDR2 reads SQIVND (reference sequence). V shed 5 bases and J 5 bases; nucleotides not matched to a gene: 9. The CDR3 covers 15 residues. CDR3 nucleotides: TGTGCCAGTAGTTTGGGGGGGAAGCCGAACAATGAGCAGTTCTTC. Translated: CASSLGGKPNNEQFF.

The chain has TRBV19 and TRBJ2-1; weak D call: TRBD1 (6 bases). This CDR3 has 13 amino acids. V dropped 10 bases and J dropped 0 bases, with 10 bases sitting between them. Germline V gives CDR1 LNHDA, CDR2 SQIVND (reference sequence). CDR3: CATTDSSYNEQFF. CDR3 in DNA: TGTGCCACCACGGACAGCTCCTACAATGAGCAGTTCTTC.

This clone was detected only a few times. At one of its ends the junction is not consistent with the germline gene, which may arise from a read error. The J gene is TRBJ1-5, the V gene TRBV30; D unresolved. The CDR3 consists of 14 residues. Germline V gene data show CDR1 as GTSNPN and CDR2 as SVGIG (reference sequence). In DNA form, the CDR3 reads TGTGCATGGAACCAAGAACAGTTCGGTGAGCCCCAGCATTTT. Protein product: CAWNQEQFGEPQHF.

This clone was seen a single time. The chain uses TRBV11-3 and TRBJ2-3; D gene unclear. The CDR3 totals 12 residues. V lost 4 bases and J 2 bases, leaving 4 bases between the germline ends. The V gene's germline CDR1 is SGHNT and CDR2 YENEEA. CDR3 loop: CASSSYTDTQYF. The CDR3 coding sequence is TGTGCCAGCAGCTCCTACACAGATACGCAGTATTTT.

The chain employs TRBV6-6 and TRBJ1-6; D is possibly TRBD1 (6 bases). Germline V gene data show CDR1 as MNHNY and CDR2 as SVGAGI (reference sequence). The CDR3 has 15 residues. V was clipped by 1 base and J by 10 bases, with 14 bases between them. The CDR3 DNA follows: TGTGCCAGCAGTTACTTAGAGGGGGAGAACTCACCCCTCCACTTT. It yields the protein CASSYLEGENSPLHF.

The chain couples TRBV5-1 to TRBJ1-2; D is ambiguous. Trimming left V 0 bases short and J 4 bases short, with 7 bases between. This CDR3 comprises 13 residues. Germline-derived CDR1 and CDR2 are SGHRS and YFSETQ. CDR3 bases: TGCGCCAGCAGCTTGGACAGAACCTATGGCTACACCTTC. It translates to CASSLDRTYGYTF.

This clone was recorded only once. The genes are TRBV11-2 and TRBJ2-3; TRBD2 is a possible D gene (5 bases). V lost 3 bases and J lost 2, with 12 bases in between. The germline CDR1 and CDR2 sequences are SGHAT and FQNNGV. The CDR3 sequence is 15 residues long. This CDR3 reads CASSFLRADTDTQYF. In DNA form, the CDR3 reads TGTGCCAGCAGCTTCCTGAGAGCGGACACAGATACGCAGTATTTT.

This clone was observed a handful of times. The V and J genes are TRBV2 and TRBJ1-6; TRBD1 is a possible D gene (5 bases). The CDR3 extends over 15 amino acids. V dropped 2 bases and J dropped 11 bases, with 16 bases sitting between them. CDR1 is SNHLY and CDR2 is FYNNEI in the germline V gene. CDR3 sequence reads: CASSESGGVRPPLHF. For the CDR3, the DNA is TGTGCCAGCAGTGAAAGCGGAGGGGTTCGGCCACCCCTCCACTTT.

This sequence joins TRBV10-3 and TRBJ2-3; 8 nucleotides align to TRBD2. V lost 2 bases to trimming and J lost 7 bases; unmatched junction nucleotides: 11. The germline V gene has CDR1 ENHRY and CDR2 SYGVKD. The CDR3 runs 16 residues. CDR3 in amino acids: CAISEPTGTRLNTQYF. DNA of the CDR3: TGTGCCATCAGTGAGCCAACCGGGACTAGGCTTAATACGCAGTATTTT.

The chain links TRBV7-2 to TRBJ2-2; tentatively, D is TRBD2 (7 bases). The V gene's germline CDR1 is SGHTA and CDR2 FQGNSA. V dropped 4 bases and J dropped 4 bases, with 13 bases sitting between them. The CDR3 has 15 amino acids. CDR3 DNA: TGTGCCAGCAGCTCTGGGGGGGCGGGCACCGGGGAGCTGTTTTTT. The encoded protein is CASSSGGAGTGELFF.

This sequence joins TRBV10-3 and TRBJ2-3, with TRBD1 matching over 9 bases. V gave up 1 base and J gave up 2 bases; unmatched junction bases: 16. This CDR3 region has 20 residues. Germline V lookup: CDR1 ENHRY, CDR2 SYGVKD. The CDR3 spells CAISEWGQGVSRGSTDTQYF. In DNA form, the CDR3 reads TGTGCCATCAGTGAGTGGGGACAGGGTGTTTCTCGAGGCTCCACAGATACGCAGTATTTT.

J is TRBJ2-1 and V is TRBV29-1; D call uncertain. Germline assignment: CDR1 SQVTM and CDR2 ANQGSEA. The V end lost 4 bases, the J end lost 5 bases, and 9 bases lay between the germline ends. CDR3 length equals 12 residues. In DNA form, the CDR3 reads TGCAGCGTTGGTCGGCAGGACAATGAGCAGTTCTTC. Protein product: CSVGRQDNEQFF.